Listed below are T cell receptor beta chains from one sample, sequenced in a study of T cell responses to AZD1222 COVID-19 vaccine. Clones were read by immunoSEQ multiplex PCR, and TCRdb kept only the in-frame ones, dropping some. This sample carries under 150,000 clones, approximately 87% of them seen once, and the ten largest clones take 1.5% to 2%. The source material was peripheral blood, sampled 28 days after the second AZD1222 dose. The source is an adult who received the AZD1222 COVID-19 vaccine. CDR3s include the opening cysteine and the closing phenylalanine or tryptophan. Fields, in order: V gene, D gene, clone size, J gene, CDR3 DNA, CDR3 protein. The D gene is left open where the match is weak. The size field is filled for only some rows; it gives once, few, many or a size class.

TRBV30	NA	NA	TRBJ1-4	TGTGCCTGGAGAAACAGGCCGACTGCAACTAATGAAAAACTGTTTTTT	CAWRNRPTATNEKLFF
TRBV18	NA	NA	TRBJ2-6	TGTGCCAGCTCACCTAAGGGCCTCTCCAAATCCGGGGCCAACGTCCTGACTTTC	CASSPKGLSKSGANVLTF
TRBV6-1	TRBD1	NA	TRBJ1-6	TGTGCCAGCAGTGAAGGAGGGGGCATCGCAATGGCCCTCCACTTT	CASSEGGGIAMALHF
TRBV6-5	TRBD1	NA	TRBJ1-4	TGTGCCAGCAGTTACTCGATACAGGGGCAGGAAAAACTGTTTTTT	CASSYSIQGQEKLFF
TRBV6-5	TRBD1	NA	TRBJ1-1	TGTGCCAGCAGTCCCGGGACAGCTTACACTGAAGCTTTCTTT	CASSPGTAYTEAFF
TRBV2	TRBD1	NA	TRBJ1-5	TGTGCCAGCAGCCGAAGGGACAGCCCCAAAGAGCCCCAGCATTTT	CASSRRDSPKEPQHF
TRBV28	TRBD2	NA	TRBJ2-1	TGTGCCAGCAGCTTAATTCTAACGGGACTAGCGGGAGTACATGAGCAGTTCTTC	CASSLILTGLAGVHEQFF
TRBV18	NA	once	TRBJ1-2	TGTGCCAGCTCGCACACAGACCTCTATGGCTACACCTTC	CASSHTDLYGYTF
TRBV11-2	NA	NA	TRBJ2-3	TGTGCCAGCAGCTCCACCGGACAGAGCACAGATACGCAGTATTTT	CASSSTGQSTDTQYF
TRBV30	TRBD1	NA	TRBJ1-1	TGTGCCTGGAGTACAGGGGCGCACACTGAAGCTTTCTTT	CAWSTGAHTEAFF
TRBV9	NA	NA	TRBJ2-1	TGTGCCAGCAGCGTAACGCAGGGAGAGGGTGAGCAGTTCTTC	CASSVTQGEGEQFF
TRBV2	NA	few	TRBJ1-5	TGTGCCAGCAGCCGGAAGGGGCAGGTTCAGCCCCAGCATTTT	CASSRKGQVQPQHF
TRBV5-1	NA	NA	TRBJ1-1	TGCGCCAGCAGCTTGGACGGGGGGCAAGAAGCTTTCTTT	CASSLDGGQEAFF
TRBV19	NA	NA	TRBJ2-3	TGTGCCAGTAGTACAAACTCCGGGACTCGCACAGATACGCAGTATTTT	CASSTNSGTRTDTQYF
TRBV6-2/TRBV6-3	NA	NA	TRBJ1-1	TGTGCCAGCAGTTACTCGTCGCAGTACACTGAAGCTTTCTTT	CASSYSSQYTEAFF
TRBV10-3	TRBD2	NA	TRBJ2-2	TGTGCCATCAGTGGTCGGGAGGGCACCGGGGAGCTGTTTTTT	CAISGREGTGELFF
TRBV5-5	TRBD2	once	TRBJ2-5	TGTGCCAGCAGCTCAACTAGCGGTATAATCTCGGGGGAGACCCAGTACTTC	CASSSTSGIISGETQYF
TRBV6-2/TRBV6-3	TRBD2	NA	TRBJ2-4	TGTGCCAGCAGTCATGGCCCGTTTGCAGCGGGGGGTGATCTAGCCAAAAACATTCAGTACTTC	CASSHGPFAAGGDLAKNIQYF
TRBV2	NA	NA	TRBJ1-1	TGTGCCAGCAGCGCAGACGGGAACACTGAAGCTTTCTTT	CASSADGNTEAFF
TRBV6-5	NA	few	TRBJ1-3	TGTGCCAGCAGTTACTCTAGGGTTCCTGATGGAAACACCATATATTTT	CASSYSRVPDGNTIYF
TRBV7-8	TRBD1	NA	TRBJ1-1	TGTGCCAGCAGCATACGGGACAGGGGGACCCCAGAAGCTTTCTTT	CASSIRDRGTPEAFF
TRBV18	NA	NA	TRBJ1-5	TGTGCCAGCTCACGCACACGGGGGCAGCTTAACAATCAGCCCCAGCATTTT	CASSRTRGQLNNQPQHF
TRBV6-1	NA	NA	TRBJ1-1	TGTGCCAGCAGTGAAGCTGGGGGAAACACTGAAGCTTTCTTT	CASSEAGGNTEAFF
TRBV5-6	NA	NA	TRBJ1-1	TGTGCCAGCAGAAGAGCGGGGCTCTCTGAAGCTTTCTTT	CASRRAGLSEAFF
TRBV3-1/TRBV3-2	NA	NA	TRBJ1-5	TGTGCCAGCAGCCAAGATACAGGGACGGGTCAGCCCCAGCATTTT	CASSQDTGTGQPQHF
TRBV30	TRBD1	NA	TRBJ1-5	TGTGCCTGGAGTTCCCGGGACAGGGGATACAATCAGCCCCAGCATTTT	CAWSSRDRGYNQPQHF
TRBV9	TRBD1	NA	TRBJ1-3	TGTGCCAGCGGCCCGGGACAGTCAAGGGAAAACACCATATATTTT	CASGPGQSRENTIYF
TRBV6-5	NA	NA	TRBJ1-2	TGTGCCAGTAGGGCGGCCGGGGGGTATGGCTACACCTTC	CASRAAGGYGYTF
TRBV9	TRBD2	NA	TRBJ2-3	TGTGCCAGCAGCGTAGCCGCGGGAGGGCCGTGGGATACGCAGTATTTT	CASSVAAGGPWDTQYF
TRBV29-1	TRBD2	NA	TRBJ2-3	TGCAGCTATAGACTAGCGGGAGGCCGGGATACGCAGTATTTT	CSYRLAGGRDTQYF
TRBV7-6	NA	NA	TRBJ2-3	TGTGCCAGCAGCTTTGGGCGCACAGATACGCAGTATTTT	CASSFGRTDTQYF
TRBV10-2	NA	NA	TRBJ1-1	TGCGCCAGCACCTCCCCCCCGGTGGGGGTGACTGAAGCTTTCTTT	CASTSPPVGVTEAFF
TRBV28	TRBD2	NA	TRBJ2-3	TGTGCCAGCAGTTTAGGGACTAGCGGGGGGAACACAGATACGCAGTATTTT	CASSLGTSGGNTDTQYF